The 20 T cell receptor beta chains given below trace back to one sample, sequenced in a study of post-analysis software for immune sequencing data. Findings and caveats of the study: Included in a set of 5 or 6 TRBV segments more frequent in patients than controls were TRBV5-6, TRBV5-1 and TRBV20-1.

No antigen is known for these receptors. Unique molecular identifiers featured in each of the TCR beta cDNA libraries. TCRdb reprocessed the PCR reads via MiXCR and lists one record per CDR3 protein. Among 400,000 to 500,000 distinct CDR3 sequences listed, approximately 37% were seen once. Material: blood. These receptors all come from a girl aged 2 to 10 with multiple sclerosis.

This chain links TRBV15 with TRBJ1-5, with D tentatively TRBD1 (5 bases). The V end lost 0 bases, the J end lost 9 bases, and 12 bases lay between the germline ends. The CDR3 consists of 14 residues. Germline-derived CDR1 and CDR2 are LNHNV and YYDKDF (reference sequence). CDR3 DNA sequence: TGTGCCACCAGCAGAGATCGTCAGGGTAGGCCCCAGCATTTT. Protein product: CATSRDRQGRPQHF.

The V gene is TRBV28, the J gene TRBJ2-3; D gene ambiguous. The CDR3 length is 14 residues. Trimming stripped 0 bases from V and 4 bases from J, with 8 bases between. CDR1 MDHEN and CDR2 SYDVKM come from the germline V gene. The DNA of the CDR3 is TGTGCCAGCAGTTTATGGGTCCCGTCAGATACGCAGTATTTT. This translates into CASSLWVPSDTQYF.

This chain uses TRBV7-9 with TRBJ2-1, with D possibly being TRBD1 (6 bases). The CDR3 extends over 17 amino acids. V lost 5 bases and J 0 bases, leaving 17 bases between the germline ends. Germline assignment: CDR1 SEHNR and CDR2 FQNEAQ (reference sequence). CDR3 sequence: CASSERRGQNSYNEQFF. The CDR3 DNA is TGTGCCAGCAGCGAGCGACGAGGACAGAACTCCTACAATGAGCAGTTCTTC.

The CDR3 region has the DNA TGTGCCAGCAGCTTTCACAACCGGGACGAGCAGTACTTC. This encodes CASSFHNRDEQYF. The chain uses TRBV7-2 and TRBJ2-7; unclear D gene. From germline, CDR1 is SGHTA and CDR2 FQGNSA. V dropped 3 bases and J dropped 5 bases, with 11 bases sitting between them. The CDR3 is 13 residues long.

J is TRBJ2-1 and V is TRBV10-2; TRBD2 matches at 9 bases. This CDR3 contains 13 residues. Looked up from germline, CDR1 is WSHSY and CDR2 is SAAADI. J gave up 3 bases and V 10 bases, and 4 bases lay outside the gene matches. CDR3 nucleotide sequence: TGCGCCACGATGACTAGCGGCTACAATGAGCAGTTCTTC. Protein: CATMTSGYNEQFF.

This clonotype was seen a few times. The J gene is TRBJ2-1, the V gene TRBV7-8; D gene unclear. V dropped 1 base and J dropped 6 bases, with 16 bases sitting between them. The CDR3 has 16 amino acids. CDR1 and CDR2 from the germline V gene are SGHVS and FQNEAQ. The CDR3 DNA reads as TGTGCCAGCAGCTTAGAATCCGGGTTCCGGTTCAATGAGCAGTTCTTC. It specifies CASSLESGFRFNEQFF. Combining the CDR3 with reference TRBV7-8 and TRBJ2-1 gives the whole variable domain GAGVSQSPRYKVAKRGQDVALRCDPISGHVSLFWYQQALGQGPEFLTYFQNEAQLDKSGLPSDRFFAERPEGSVSTLKIQRTQQEDSAVYLCASSLESGFRFNEQFFGPGTRLTVL.

The chain joins TRBV10-3 to TRBJ1-5; 7 nucleotides match TRBD1. V lost 7 bases, J lost 4 bases, and 7 bases stayed unmatched. The CDR3 runs to 14 residues. Germline CDR1 ENHRY, CDR2 SYGVKD. The CDR3 spells CAIKAGQSNQPQHF. The CDR3 nucleotides read TGTGCCATCAAGGCGGGACAGTCAAATCAGCCCCAGCATTTT.

This chain's CDR3 is CASSYTRGVNYGYTF. In DNA, the CDR3 is TGTGCCAGCAGCTACACAAGAGGGGTAAACTATGGCTACACCTTC. The gene calls are TRBV11-2 and TRBJ1-2, with D tentatively TRBD1 (5 bases). Between the trimmed V and J ends, which lost 4 bases and 2 bases, there was a span of 14 bases. The CDR3 covers 15 residues. Germline V gene data show CDR1 as SGHAT and CDR2 as FQNNGV.

J is TRBJ1-4 and V is TRBV11-2, with TRBD1 identical over 7 bases. Germline CDR1 is SGHAT and CDR2 is FQNNGV. This CDR3 has 14 residues. Trimming at V came to 5 bases and at J to 7 bases, leaving 7 bases not matched to a gene. CDR3 sequence (DNA): TGTGCCAGCAGCCTTCCGACAGGGAGTGAAAAACTGTTTTTT. Protein sequence: CASSLPTGSEKLFF.

This clonotype was observed a few times. CDR3 bases: TGTGCCAGCAGTTATAGATGGAGGGGAAACATTCAGTACTTC. It is translated as CASSYRWRGNIQYF. The V call is TRBV6-9, the J call TRBJ2-4; weak D call: TRBD2 (6 bases). CDR3 length: 14 amino acids. CDR1 is MNHGY, CDR2 SVAAGI, per germline. V lost 2 bases to trimming and J lost 6 bases, with 11 bases between them.

This clonotype was observed a handful of times. The V call is TRBV18, the J call TRBJ2-7; 14 bases match TRBD2. The DNA end favors TRBJ2-5, so the J call may be wrong. Looked up from germline, CDR1 is KGHSH and CDR2 is LQKENI. The CDR3 is 21 amino acids. The CDR3 region is CASSTLRIGTSGRSDKGTQYF. The DNA of the CDR3 is TGTGCCAGCTCAACGCTACGAATCGGGACTAGCGGGAGATCGGATAAAGGGACCCAGTACTTC.

This chain joins TRBV29-1 and TRBJ2-1, with D possibly being TRBD2 (6 bases). The CDR3 loop spans 15 amino acids. Germline CDR1 SQVTM, CDR2 ANQGSEA. V was clipped by 6 bases and J by 2 bases, with 17 bases between them. The CDR3 DNA is TGCAGCGTCGGGGGACTCACCCTCCCCTACAATGAGCAGTTCTTC. Encoded protein: CSVGGLTLPYNEQFF.

This clonotype was observed a few times. The rearrangement links TRBV9 to TRBJ2-5, with D perhaps matching TRBD2 (6 bases). Trimming removed 6 bases at V and 2 bases at J, with 17 bases between. Germline assignment: CDR1 SGDLS and CDR2 YYNGEE. The CDR3 length is 15 residues. The CDR3 nucleotides read TGTGCCAGCAAGGGAGGAGCGGGCGCTCAAGAGACCCAGTACTTC. Translated, it gives CASKGGAGAQETQYF.

This clonotype has just a few counts. The gene calls are TRBV6-6 and TRBJ2-3; the D call may be TRBD1 or TRBD2 (5 bases each). Trimming left V 6 bases short and J 7 bases short, with 20 bases between. Germline V gives CDR1 MNHNY, CDR2 SVGAGI (reference sequence). The CDR3 contains 15 residues. CDR3 in amino acids: CASSPSGTETNTQYF. The CDR3 coding sequence is TGTGCCAGCAGCCCTTCCGGGACCGAGACAAATACGCAGTATTTT.

This clonotype has more than one count but fewer than ten. This CDR3 reads CASSPRRSNYGYTF. In nucleotides, the CDR3 is TGTGCCAGCAGCCCTAGGAGGTCGAACTATGGCTACACCTTC. The chain uses TRBV12-3 or TRBV12-4 and TRBJ1-2; D gene uncertain. The CDR3 runs 14 residues. V lost 6 bases and J 2 bases, leaving 13 bases between the germline ends.

There are a few counts of this clonotype. The chain is built from TRBV20-1 and TRBJ1-2; D is unclear. The germline V gene has CDR1 DFQATT and CDR2 SNEGSKA (reference sequence). Trimming pared 5 bases from V and 4 bases from J, leaving 14 bases between. The CDR3 loop spans 13 amino acids. The CDR3 coding sequence is TGCAGTGCTGGGTCGGAGTCGGGCTATGGCTACACCTTC. Its protein is CSAGSESGYGYTF.

The V and J genes are TRBV11-1 and TRBJ2-7; 7 bases agree with TRBD2. Germline V CDR1 and CDR2: SGHAT, FQDESV (reference sequence). This CDR3 is 15 amino acids long. V shed 0 bases and J 3 bases; nucleotides not matched to a gene: 5. The CDR3 reads CASSLARDYGYEQYF. The CDR3 region has the DNA TGTGCCAGCAGCTTAGCCCGGGACTACGGCTACGAGCAGTACTTC. The full variable domain, its missing parts supplied by reference TRBV11-1 and TRBJ2-7, is EAEVAQSPRYKITEKSQAVAFWCDPISGHATLYWYRQILGQGPELLVQFQDESVVDDSQLPKDRFSAERLKGVDSTLKIQPAELGDSAMYLCASSLARDYGYEQYFGPGTRLTVT.

V usage is TRBV29-1 and J usage is TRBJ2-1, with 7 nucleotides matching TRBD1. Per germline, CDR1 SQVTM and CDR2 ANQGSEA. Trimming removed 8 bases from V and 7 bases from J; junction bases left unmatched: 14. The CDR3 runs to 14 residues. As DNA, the CDR3 is TGCAGCTATCGCCGAGGGGGCGTCATGAATGAGCAGTTCTTC. It codes for CSYRRGGVMNEQFF.

The J gene is TRBJ1-4, the V gene TRBV7-2; the match to TRBD1 covers 8 bases. J gave up 6 bases and V 5 bases, and 8 bases lay outside the gene matches. The CDR3 extends over 15 amino acids. The germline CDR1 and CDR2 sequences are SGHTA and FQGNSA. Written as DNA, the CDR3 is TGTGCCAGCAGCAGACAGGGGTTGACTGATGAAAAACTGTTTTTT. Amino acids: CASSRQGLTDEKLFF.

The J gene is TRBJ1-1, the V gene TRBV7-8; D gene unclear. V was trimmed by 4 bases and J by 10 bases, leaving 16 bases between them. The CDR3 totals 13 residues. Germline V gene sequence: CDR1 SGHVS, CDR2 FQNEAQ. This chain's CDR3 is CASSSIEVAVAFF. Written as DNA, the CDR3 is TGTGCCAGCAGCTCAATTGAGGTCGCGGTAGCTTTCTTT.